These T cell receptor beta chains were read from a single sample in a study of blood T cell repertoires in COVID-19. Clones were sequenced by immunoSEQ multiplex PCR, and TCRdb holds only the in-frame ones, with some missing. This table has about 370,000 clones, more than 70% appearing once. The sample comprised peripheral blood. All receptors derive from a woman aged 25-40 years with COVID-19, enrolled during active disease. CDR3s include the opening cysteine and the closing phenylalanine or tryptophan. Each record gives: clone size, V gene, J gene, D gene, CDR3 protein, CDR3 DNA. D genes are given only for firm matches. A row's size may be missing; if present it is once, few, many or a size class.

size: -
V: TRBV4-3
J: TRBJ2-2
D: TRBD2
CDR3: CASSQPTSGRGSGELFF
DNA: TGCGCCAGCAGCCAGCCGACTAGCGGGAGGGGATCCGGGGAGCTGTTTTTT

size: few
V: TRBV19
J: TRBJ1-1
D: -
CDR3: CASSLRDSVFEAFF
DNA: TGTGCCAGTAGTTTAAGAGATTCGGTTTTCGAAGCTTTCTTT

size: -
V: TRBV11-2
J: TRBJ2-5
D: TRBD2
CDR3: CASSSMGLAGGRETQYF
DNA: TGTGCCAGCAGCTCAATGGGGCTAGCGGGAGGGAGGGAGACCCAGTACTTC

size: -
V: TRBV10-3
J: TRBJ2-7
D: -
CDR3: CAIRNSREKVSYEQYF
DNA: TGTGCCATCAGGAACTCAAGGGAGAAGGTATCCTACGAGCAGTACTTC

size: -
V: TRBV5-5
J: TRBJ2-4
D: TRBD1
CDR3: CASSLGGAGNIQYF
DNA: TGTGCCAGCAGCTTAGGGGGCGCCGGAAACATTCAGTACTTC

size: -
V: TRBV7-9
J: TRBJ2-1
D: -
CDR3: CASSLDTSREEQFF
DNA: TGTGCCAGCAGCTTAGATACTAGCCGCGAAGAGCAGTTCTTC

size: -
V: TRBV10-2
J: TRBJ2-7
D: TRBD2
CDR3: CASSHFRASGDREQYF
DNA: TGCGCCAGCAGCCATTTTAGGGCTAGCGGGGATCGGGAGCAGTACTTC

size: -
V: TRBV7-9
J: TRBJ2-2
D: TRBD1
CDR3: CASRSPGQGGTGELFF
DNA: TGTGCCAGCAGGTCACCGGGACAGGGAGGAACCGGGGAGCTGTTTTTT

size: -
V: TRBV19
J: TRBJ2-7
D: -
CDR3: CASYRPPIYEQYF
DNA: TGTGCCAGTTACAGGCCTCCAATTTACGAGCAGTACTTC

size: -
V: TRBV24-1
J: TRBJ2-3
D: -
CDR3: CATSDSPGGRTGAPNWSTDTQYF
DNA: TGTGCCACCAGTGATTCCCCCGGGGGTAGGACTGGAGCCCCAAATTGGTCCACAGATACGCAGTATTTT

size: -
V: TRBV7-9
J: TRBJ1-1
D: -
CDR3: CASSSQGNTEAFF
DNA: TGTGCCAGCAGCTCACAGGGGAACACTGAAGCTTTCTTT

size: -
V: TRBV5-1
J: TRBJ2-3
D: -
CDR3: CASSLVPVNTDTQYF
DNA: TGCGCCAGCAGCTTGGTTCCAGTTAACACAGATACGCAGTATTTT

size: -
V: TRBV3-1/TRBV3-2
J: TRBJ1-3
D: -
CDR3: CASSQIGGSGNTIYF
DNA: TGTGCCAGCAGCCAGATTGGCGGCTCTGGAAACACCATATATTTT

size: few
V: TRBV6-5
J: TRBJ2-7
D: -
CDR3: CASSITGFDEQYF
DNA: TGTGCCAGCAGTATTACAGGGTTCGACGAGCAGTACTTC

size: -
V: TRBV2
J: TRBJ2-3
D: -
CDR3: CASSDLTSTDTQYF
DNA: TGTGCCAGCAGTGACCTGACTAGCACAGATACGCAGTATTTT

size: -
V: TRBV5-1
J: TRBJ2-7
D: -
CDR3: CASSLSGFDEQYF
DNA: TGCGCCAGCAGCTTGTCGGGTTTTGACGAGCAGTACTTC

size: -
V: TRBV2
J: TRBJ2-3
D: TRBD1
CDR3: CASSQDRGHADTQYF
DNA: TGTGCCAGCAGTCAGGACAGGGGGCATGCAGATACGCAGTATTTT

size: -
V: TRBV27
J: TRBJ2-2
D: TRBD1
CDR3: CASSSDRGAGELFF
DNA: TGTGCCAGCAGTTCCGACAGGGGAGCCGGGGAGCTGTTTTTT

size: -
V: TRBV5-8
J: TRBJ1-5
D: TRBD1
CDR3: CASSFTGGSQPQHF
DNA: TGTGCCAGCAGCTTCACAGGGGGCAGTCAGCCCCAGCATTTT

size: once
V: TRBV5-5
J: TRBJ2-1
D: TRBD1
CDR3: CASTLWTGSHNEQFF
DNA: TGTGCCAGCACCCTTTGGACAGGGTCACACAATGAGCAGTTCTTC

size: -
V: TRBV7-2
J: TRBJ2-3
D: -
CDR3: CASSPVGGVADTQYF
DNA: TGTGCCAGCAGTCCTGTAGGGGGGGTCGCAGATACGCAGTATTTT

size: few
V: TRBV2
J: TRBJ2-1
D: TRBD2
CDR3: CASRETSVNEQFF
DNA: TGTGCCAGCAGAGAGACTAGCGTCAATGAGCAGTTCTTC

size: -
V: TRBV18
J: TRBJ2-7
D: TRBD1
CDR3: CASSPRDRSYEQYF
DNA: TGTGCCAGCTCACCCCGGGACAGATCCTACGAGCAGTACTTC

size: -
V: TRBV5-7
J: TRBJ2-7
D: TRBD2
CDR3: CASSSETSGSSYEQYF
DNA: TGTGCCAGCAGTTCCGAGACTAGCGGAAGCTCCTACGAGCAGTACTTC

size: -
V: TRBV6-5
J: TRBJ1-2
D: -
CDR3: CASSWELGQTYTF
DNA: TGTGCCAGCAGTTGGGAACTAGGACAGACCTACACCTTC

size: -
V: TRBV18
J: TRBJ2-7
D: TRBD2
CDR3: CASSPTGTSGNEQYF
DNA: TGTGCCAGCTCACCGACCGGGACTAGCGGCAACGAGCAGTACTTC

size: -
V: TRBV7-9
J: TRBJ2-6
D: -
CDR3: CASSSSVGANVLTF
DNA: TGTGCCAGCAGCTCCTCGGTTGGGGCCAACGTCCTGACTTTC

size: -
V: TRBV2
J: TRBJ2-2
D: -
CDR3: CASSRTQPNTGELFF
DNA: TGTGCCAGCAGTCGGACACAACCGAACACCGGGGAGCTGTTTTTT

size: -
V: TRBV11-3
J: TRBJ1-2
D: TRBD1
CDR3: CASSRQGRSVGYTF
DNA: TGTGCCAGCAGCCGACAGGGTCGGTCTGTGGGCTACACCTTC

size: -
V: TRBV28
J: TRBJ1-2
D: -
CDR3: CASSLGGGVGGNYGYTF
DNA: TGTGCCAGCAGTTTGGGTGGAGGGGTTGGAGGGAACTATGGCTACACCTTC

size: few
V: TRBV29-1
J: TRBJ2-7
D: TRBD1
CDR3: CSVEDPQGENYEQYF
DNA: TGCAGCGTTGAAGATCCTCAGGGGGAAAACTACGAGCAGTACTTC

size: -
V: TRBV4-3
J: TRBJ1-3
D: -
CDR3: CASSQTVSSGNTIYF
DNA: TGCGCCAGCAGCCAAACAGTGAGCTCTGGAAACACCATATATTTT

size: -
V: TRBV13
J: TRBJ2-3
D: -
CDR3: CASSFRPSGRTSTDTQYF
DNA: TGTGCCAGCAGCTTTAGGCCCAGCGGAAGGACTAGCACAGATACGCAGTATTTT

size: -
V: TRBV18
J: TRBJ2-1
D: -
CDR3: CASSGNSNNEQFF
DNA: TGTGCCAGCTCCGGTAACTCTAACAATGAGCAGTTCTTC

size: once
V: TRBV18
J: TRBJ2-2
D: TRBD2
CDR3: CASSSRLADTGELFF
DNA: TGTGCCAGCTCATCTAGACTAGCGGACACCGGGGAGCTGTTTTTT

size: -
V: TRBV5-1
J: TRBJ2-1
D: -
CDR3: CASSFQRVDNEQFF
DNA: TGCGCCAGCAGCTTCCAGCGGGTGGACAATGAGCAGTTCTTC

size: -
V: TRBV7-9
J: TRBJ2-1
D: -
CDR3: CASSLRTGGNSYNEQFF
DNA: TGTGCCAGCAGCTTAAGGACGGGGGGCAACTCCTACAATGAGCAGTTCTTC

size: -
V: TRBV7-2
J: TRBJ1-1
D: TRBD1
CDR3: CASSPGTGGPTEAFF
DNA: TGTGCCAGCAGCCCAGGGACAGGGGGCCCCACTGAAGCTTTCTTT

size: -
V: TRBV30
J: TRBJ1-1
D: -
CDR3: CAWSWGGITEAFF
DNA: TGTGCCTGGAGTTGGGGCGGAATCACTGAAGCTTTCTTT

size: once
V: TRBV7-8
J: TRBJ1-6
D: -
CDR3: CASSLAWRQGNSPLHF
DNA: TGTGCCAGCAGCTTAGCGTGGCGGCAGGGTAATTCACCCCTCCACTTT

size: -
V: TRBV11-2
J: TRBJ1-2
D: TRBD1
CDR3: CASHSGTGVLGYTF
DNA: TGTGCCAGCCACTCAGGGACAGGGGTACTAGGCTACACCTTC

size: -
V: TRBV4-1
J: TRBJ2-3
D: TRBD2
CDR3: CASSLLTSGTRDTQYF
DNA: TGCGCCAGCAGCCTCCTGACTAGCGGGACCAGGGATACGCAGTATTTT

size: -
V: TRBV15
J: TRBJ2-7
D: TRBD2
CDR3: CATSGGGVTSVYEQYF
DNA: TGTGCCACCAGCGGGGGGGGTGTTACATCGGTGTACGAGCAGTACTTC

size: -
V: TRBV19
J: TRBJ2-5
D: TRBD2
CDR3: CASSLGLASGAQQETQYF
DNA: TGTGCCAGTAGTCTCGGACTAGCGTCGGGCGCCCAACAAGAGACCCAGTACTTC

size: -
V: TRBV20-1
J: TRBJ2-7
D: -
CDR3: CSARASYEQYF
DNA: TGCAGTGCTAGGGCCTCCTACGAGCAGTACTTC

size: once
V: TRBV19
J: TRBJ1-1
D: TRBD1
CDR3: CASSIWTGMNTEAFF
DNA: TGTGCCAGTAGTATTTGGACAGGGATGAACACTGAAGCTTTCTTT

size: -
V: TRBV10-1
J: TRBJ2-3
D: TRBD1
CDR3: CASSKLRGQNTDTQYF
DNA: TGCGCCAGCAGCAAGCTGAGGGGGCAAAACACAGATACGCAGTATTTT

size: -
V: TRBV27
J: TRBJ2-1
D: TRBD2
CDR3: CASSHPAGGAGNEQFF
DNA: TGTGCCAGCAGTCACCCAGCGGGGGGGGCCGGCAATGAGCAGTTCTTC

size: -
V: TRBV7-8
J: TRBJ2-5
D: -
CDR3: CASSPRPGTGETQYF
DNA: TGTGCCAGCAGCCCGAGGCCCGGGACTGGAGAGACCCAGTACTTC

size: -
V: TRBV11-3
J: TRBJ2-1
D: -
CDR3: CASSLGIGGSYNEQFF
DNA: TGTGCCAGCAGCTTAGGGATAGGAGGGTCCTACAATGAGCAGTTCTTC